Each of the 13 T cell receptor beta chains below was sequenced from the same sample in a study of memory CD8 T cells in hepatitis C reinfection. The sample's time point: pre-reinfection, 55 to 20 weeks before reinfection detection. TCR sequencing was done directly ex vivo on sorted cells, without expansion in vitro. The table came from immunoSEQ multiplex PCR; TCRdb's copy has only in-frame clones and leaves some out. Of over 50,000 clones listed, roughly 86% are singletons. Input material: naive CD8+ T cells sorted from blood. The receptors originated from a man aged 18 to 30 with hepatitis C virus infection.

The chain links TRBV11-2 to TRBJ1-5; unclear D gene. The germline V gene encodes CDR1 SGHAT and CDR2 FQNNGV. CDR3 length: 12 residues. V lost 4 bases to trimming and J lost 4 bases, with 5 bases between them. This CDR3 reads CASSSPNQPQHF. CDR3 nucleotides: TGTGCCAGCAGCTCCCCTAATCAGCCCCAGCATTTT.

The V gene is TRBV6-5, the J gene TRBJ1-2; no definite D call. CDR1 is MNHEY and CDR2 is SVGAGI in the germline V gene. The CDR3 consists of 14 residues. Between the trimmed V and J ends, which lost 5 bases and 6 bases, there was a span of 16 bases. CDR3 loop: CASSERLGVDGYTF. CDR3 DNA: TGTGCCAGCAGTGAACGCCTCGGAGTAGATGGCTACACCTTC.

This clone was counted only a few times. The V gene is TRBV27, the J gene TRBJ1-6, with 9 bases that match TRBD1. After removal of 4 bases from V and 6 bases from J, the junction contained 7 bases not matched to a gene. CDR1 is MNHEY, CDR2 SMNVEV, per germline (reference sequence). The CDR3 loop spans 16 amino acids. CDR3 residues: CASSSVWGQGNSPLHF. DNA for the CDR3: TGTGCCAGCAGTTCAGTATGGGGACAGGGTAATTCACCCCTCCACTTT.

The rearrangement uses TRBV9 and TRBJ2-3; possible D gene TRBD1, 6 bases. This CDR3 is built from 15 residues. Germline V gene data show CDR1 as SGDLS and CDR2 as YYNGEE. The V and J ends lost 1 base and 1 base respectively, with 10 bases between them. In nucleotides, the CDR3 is TGTGCCAGCAGCGTACAACCAGGGGGCACAGATACGCAGTATTTT. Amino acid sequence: CASSVQPGGTDTQYF.

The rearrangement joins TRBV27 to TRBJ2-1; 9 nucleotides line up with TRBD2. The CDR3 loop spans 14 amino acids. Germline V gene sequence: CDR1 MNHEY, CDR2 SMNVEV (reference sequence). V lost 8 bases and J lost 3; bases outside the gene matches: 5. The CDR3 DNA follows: TGTGCCAGCGGTCTAGCGGGGAACTACAATGAGCAGTTCTTC. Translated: CASGLAGNYNEQFF.

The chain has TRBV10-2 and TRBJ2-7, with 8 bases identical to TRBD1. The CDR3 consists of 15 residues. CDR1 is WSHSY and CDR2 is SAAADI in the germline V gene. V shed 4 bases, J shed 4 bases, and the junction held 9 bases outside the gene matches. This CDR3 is CASSGGTGLLYEQYV. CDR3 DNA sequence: TGCGCCAGCAGTGGAGGGACAGGACTTCTTTACGAGCAGTACGTC.

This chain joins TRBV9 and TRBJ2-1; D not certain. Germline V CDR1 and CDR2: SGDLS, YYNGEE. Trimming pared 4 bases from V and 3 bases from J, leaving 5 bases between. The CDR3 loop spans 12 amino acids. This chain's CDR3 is CASSFNYNEQFF. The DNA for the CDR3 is TGTGCCAGCAGCTTTAACTACAATGAGCAGTTCTTC.

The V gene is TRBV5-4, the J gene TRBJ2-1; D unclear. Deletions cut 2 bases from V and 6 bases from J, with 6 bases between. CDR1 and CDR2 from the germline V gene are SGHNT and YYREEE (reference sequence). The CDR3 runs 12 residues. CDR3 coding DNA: TGTGCCAGCAGCTTCCTTTCCAATGAGCAGTTCTTC. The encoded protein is CASSFLSNEQFF.

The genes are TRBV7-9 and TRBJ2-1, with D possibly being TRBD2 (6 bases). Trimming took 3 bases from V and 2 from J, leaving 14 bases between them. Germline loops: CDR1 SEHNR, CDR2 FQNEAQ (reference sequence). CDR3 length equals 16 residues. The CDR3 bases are TGTGCCAGCAGCTTGGGGGACTCAATGACCTACAATGAGCAGTTCTTC. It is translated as CASSLGDSMTYNEQFF.

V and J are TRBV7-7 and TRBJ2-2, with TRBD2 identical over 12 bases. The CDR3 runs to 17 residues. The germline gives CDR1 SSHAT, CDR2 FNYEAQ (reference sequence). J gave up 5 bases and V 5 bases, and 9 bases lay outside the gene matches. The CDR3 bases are TGTGCCAGCAGCGCCGGACTAGCGGGAACAGGGACCGGGGAGCTGTTTTTT. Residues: CASSAGLAGTGTGELFF.

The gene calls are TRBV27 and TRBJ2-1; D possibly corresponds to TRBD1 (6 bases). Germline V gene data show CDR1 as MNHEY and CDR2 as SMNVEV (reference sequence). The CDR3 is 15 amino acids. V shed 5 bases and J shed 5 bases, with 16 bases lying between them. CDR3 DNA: TGTGCCAGCAGTCCCCGAAGGGGGAGCGACAATGAGCAGTTCTTC. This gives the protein CASSPRRGSDNEQFF.

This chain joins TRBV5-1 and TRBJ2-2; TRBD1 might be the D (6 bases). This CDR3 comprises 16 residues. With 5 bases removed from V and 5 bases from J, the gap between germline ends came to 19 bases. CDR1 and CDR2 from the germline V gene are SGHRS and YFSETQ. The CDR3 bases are TGCGCCAGCAGGAACGAACAGGGTTTGGGTACCGGGGAGCTGTTTTTT. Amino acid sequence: CASRNEQGLGTGELFF.

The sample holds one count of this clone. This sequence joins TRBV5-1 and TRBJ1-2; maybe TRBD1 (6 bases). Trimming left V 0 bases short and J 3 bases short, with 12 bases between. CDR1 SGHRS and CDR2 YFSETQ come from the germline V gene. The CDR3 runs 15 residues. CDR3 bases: TGCGCCAGCAGCTTGGGCGAGGGGGTGGACTATGGCTACACCTTC. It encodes CASSLGEGVDYGYTF.